These 10 T cell receptor beta chains were sequenced from one sample in a study of PD-L1 blockade in urothelial cancer. Sequenced by immunoSEQ multiplex PCR; TCRdb stores in-frame clones only, minus some. The sample yields 28,000 or so clones, approximately 86% seen once. The sequences come from PBMCs, collected around atezolizumab (anti-PD-L1) treatment. The receptors stem from a man aged 60-69 years with urothelial cancer.

The V and J genes are TRBV2 and TRBJ1-5; TRBD1 matches at 9 bases. The CDR3 totals 15 residues. Losses at the gene ends were 6 bases for V and 0 bases for J; bases not matched to a gene: 3. CDR1 is SNHLY, CDR2 FYNNEI, per germline. CDR3 region: CASRGTGISNQPQHF. The CDR3 nucleotides are TGTGCCAGCAGAGGGACAGGGATTAGCAATCAGCCCCAGCATTTT.

The chain recombines TRBV4-3 with TRBJ1-4, with TRBD1 as a possible D gene (5 bases). The CDR3 totals 16 residues. V lost 0 bases, J lost 8 bases, and 16 bases lay in between. Germline lookup yields CDR1 LGHNA and CDR2 YSLEER. CDR3 DNA sequence: TGCGCCAGCAGCCAAGACGGAAGCTTGGGGGGGGAAAAACTGTTTTTT. This translates into CASSQDGSLGGEKLFF.

The J gene is TRBJ1-4, the V gene TRBV15, with 7 bases matching TRBD1. Germline V gene data show CDR1 as LNHNV and CDR2 as YYDKDF (reference sequence). V gave up 3 bases and J gave up 10 bases; unmatched junction bases: 8. CDR3 length: 14 residues. The CDR3 spells CATSSDWTGGKLFF. For the CDR3, the DNA is TGTGCCACCAGCAGTGACTGGACAGGCGGAAAACTGTTTTTT.

This clone was seen only a few times. The chain carries TRBV5-4 and TRBJ1-4; the match to TRBD1 covers 8 bases. The length of the CDR3 is 15 residues. V was clipped by 0 bases and J by 8 bases; unmatched bases: 6. The V gene's germline CDR1 is SGHNT and CDR2 YYREEE (reference sequence). The CDR3 loop is CASSLGGTGGEKLFF. DNA for the CDR3: TGTGCCAGCAGCTTGGGGGGGACAGGAGGGGAAAAACTGTTTTTT.

This CDR3 is CASLNQGILDTQYF. CDR3 in DNA: TGTGCCAGCTTAAATCAGGGTATATTAGATACGCAGTATTTT. The rearrangement joins TRBV2 to TRBJ2-3; D is possibly TRBD1 (5 bases). Germline V CDR1 and CDR2: SNHLY, FYNNEI. This CDR3 spans 14 amino acids. V was cut by 8 bases and J by 5 bases, with 17 bases left in between.

The count of this clone is one. The genes are TRBV4-3 and TRBJ2-1, with 7 bases identical to TRBD2. Germline V lookup: CDR1 LGHNA, CDR2 YSLEER. The CDR3 spans 16 residues. Losses at the gene ends were 0 bases for V and 5 bases for J; bases not matched to a gene: 7. The CDR3 spells CASSQERLARNNEQFF. The CDR3 DNA reads as TGCGCCAGCAGCCAAGAACGACTAGCCCGAAACAATGAGCAGTTCTTC.

This chain connects TRBV5-1 to TRBJ2-2; D is perhaps TRBD1 (6 bases). The germline V gene encodes CDR1 SGHRS and CDR2 YFSETQ. The length of the CDR3 is 17 residues. The V gene lost 1 base and the J gene lost 3 bases, with 16 bases spanning the gap. The CDR3 bases are TGCGCCAGCAGCTTGTTGGGACACCCTGGGGACACCGGGGAGCTGTTTTTT. It encodes CASSLLGHPGDTGELFF. Full variable domain (outside the CDR3, taken from reference TRBV5-1 and TRBJ2-2): KAGVTQTPRYLIKTRGQQVTLSCSPISGHRSVSWYQQTPGQGLQFLFEYFSETQRNKGNFPGRFSGRQFSNSRSEMNVSTLELGDSALYLCASSLLGHPGDTGELFFGEGSRLTVL.

The chain joins TRBV4-1 to TRBJ2-3; D possibly corresponds to TRBD1 (7 bases). The V and J ends lost 3 bases and 6 bases respectively, with 13 bases between them. The CDR3 is made up of 14 amino acids. CDR1 and CDR2 (germline): MGHRA, YSYEKL. The CDR3 sequence: CASSQGRGDDTQYF. The CDR3, as DNA: TGCGCCAGCAGCCAGGGCAGGGGGGACGATACGCAGTATTTT.

This clone was picked up one time. The chain uses TRBV6-5 and TRBJ1-5; D uncertain. The V gene lost 8 bases and the J gene lost 3 bases, with 11 bases spanning the gap. The CDR3 covers 13 residues. The germline CDR1 and CDR2 sequences are MNHEY and SVGAGI. For the CDR3, the DNA is TGTGCCAGCCGGGTTACTAACAATCAGCCCCAGCATTTT. This codes for CASRVTNNQPQHF.

The J gene is TRBJ2-6, the V gene TRBV2; tentative D call: TRBD1 (5 bases). CDR3 length: 17 residues. Trimming left V 1 base short and J 4 bases short, with 14 bases between. Germline V gene sequence: CDR1 SNHLY, CDR2 FYNNEI. CDR3 sequence (DNA): TGTGCCAGCAGTGAAGATGCGACAGCTCCCGGGGCCAACGTCCTGACTTTC. This codes for CASSEDATAPGANVLTF.